The TCR beta chain described here comes from a study of blood T cell repertoires in COVID-19. Study summary: Samples of COVID-19 (acute and convalescent) were obtained from the United States, Italy and Spain. PBMCs, B-cell-depleted T cells, or T cells provided the cDNA or gDNA that made up the material.

In the original processing: Amplification with reference gene primers provided the estimates of nucleated cell counts. Data came from immunoSEQ multiplex PCR; TCRdb stores just in-frame clones and leaves some out. The D gene and trimming were derived from the DNA, and the V and J assignments and clone size from that table. This sample has roughly 250,000 clones, with around four fifths found just once. The sample was peripheral blood. The receptor's source is a middle-aged woman with active or convalescent COVID-19.

CDR3 in amino acids: CALSGSYRVNTEAFF. CDR3 DNA: TGTGCCCTCAGCGGGAGCTACCGGGTGAACACTGAAGCTTTCTTT. The V gene is TRBV30, the J gene TRBJ1-1; D not resolved. Germline V lookup: CDR1 GTSNPN, CDR2 SVGIG (reference sequence). The ends were cut back, 8 bases at V and 0 bases at J, with 19 bases in the middle. This CDR3 is 15 amino acids long.